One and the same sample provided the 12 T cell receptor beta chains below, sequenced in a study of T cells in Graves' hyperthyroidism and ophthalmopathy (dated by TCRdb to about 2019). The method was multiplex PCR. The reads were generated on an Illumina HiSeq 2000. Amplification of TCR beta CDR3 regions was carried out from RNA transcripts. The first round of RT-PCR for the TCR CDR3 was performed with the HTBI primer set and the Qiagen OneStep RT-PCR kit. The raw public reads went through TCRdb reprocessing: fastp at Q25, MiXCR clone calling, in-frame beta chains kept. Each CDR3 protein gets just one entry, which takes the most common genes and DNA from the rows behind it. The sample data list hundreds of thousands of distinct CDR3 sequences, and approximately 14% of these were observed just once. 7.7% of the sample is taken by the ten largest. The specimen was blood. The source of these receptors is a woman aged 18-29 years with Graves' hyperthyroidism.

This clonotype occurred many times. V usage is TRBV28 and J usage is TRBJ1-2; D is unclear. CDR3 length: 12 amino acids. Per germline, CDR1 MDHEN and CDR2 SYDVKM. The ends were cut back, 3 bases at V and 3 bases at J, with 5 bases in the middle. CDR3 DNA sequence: TGTGCCAGCAGTTTGGTGGACTATGGCTACACCTTC. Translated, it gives CASSLVDYGYTF.

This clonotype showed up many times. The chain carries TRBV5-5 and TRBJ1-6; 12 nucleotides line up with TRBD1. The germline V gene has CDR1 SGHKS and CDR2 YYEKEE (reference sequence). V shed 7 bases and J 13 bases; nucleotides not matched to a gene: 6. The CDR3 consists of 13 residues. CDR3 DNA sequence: TGTGCCAGCGGGACAGGGGGCAGCCTTCCCCTCCACTTT. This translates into CASGTGGSLPLHF. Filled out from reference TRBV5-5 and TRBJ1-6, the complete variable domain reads DAGVTQSPTHLIKTRGQQVTLRCSPISGHKSVSWYQQVLGQGPQFIFQYYEKEERGRGNFPDRFSARQFPNYSSELNVNALLLGDSALYLCASGTGGSLPLHFGNGTRLTVT.

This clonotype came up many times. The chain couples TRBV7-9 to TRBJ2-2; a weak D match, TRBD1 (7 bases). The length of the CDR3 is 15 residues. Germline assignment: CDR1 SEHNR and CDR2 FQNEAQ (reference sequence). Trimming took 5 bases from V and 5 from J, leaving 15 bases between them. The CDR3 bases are TGTGCCAGCAGCCCGCGGGGACAGTGGACCGGGGAGCTGTTTTTT. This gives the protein CASSPRGQWTGELFF.

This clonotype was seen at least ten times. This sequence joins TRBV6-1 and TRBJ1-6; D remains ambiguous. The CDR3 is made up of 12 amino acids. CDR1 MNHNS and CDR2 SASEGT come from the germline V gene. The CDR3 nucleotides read TGTGGTTGTATGCAGCTTAATTCACCCCTCCACTTT. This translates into CGCMQLNSPLHF.

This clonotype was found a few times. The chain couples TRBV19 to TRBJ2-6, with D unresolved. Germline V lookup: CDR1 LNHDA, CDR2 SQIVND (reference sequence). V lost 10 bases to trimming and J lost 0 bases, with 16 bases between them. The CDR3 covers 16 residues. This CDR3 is CAISDRHLSGANVLTF. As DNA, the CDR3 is TGTGCCATTTCCGACCGACACCTCTCTGGGGCCAACGTCCTGACTTTC.

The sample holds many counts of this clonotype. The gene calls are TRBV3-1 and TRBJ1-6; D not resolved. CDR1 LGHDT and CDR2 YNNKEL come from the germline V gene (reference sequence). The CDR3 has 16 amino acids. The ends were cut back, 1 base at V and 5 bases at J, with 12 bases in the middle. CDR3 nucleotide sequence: TGTGCCAGCAGCCAAGCGGCGGCGGGTAATAATTCACCCCTCCACTTT. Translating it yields CASSQAAAGNNSPLHF.

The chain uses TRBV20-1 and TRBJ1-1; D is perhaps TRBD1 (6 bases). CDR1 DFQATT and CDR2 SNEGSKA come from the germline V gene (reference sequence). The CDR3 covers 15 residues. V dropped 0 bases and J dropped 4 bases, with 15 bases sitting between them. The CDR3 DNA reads TGCAGTGCTAGAGATATGTTCTCAGGGGCCACTGAAGCTTTCTTT. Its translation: CSARDMFSGATEAFF.

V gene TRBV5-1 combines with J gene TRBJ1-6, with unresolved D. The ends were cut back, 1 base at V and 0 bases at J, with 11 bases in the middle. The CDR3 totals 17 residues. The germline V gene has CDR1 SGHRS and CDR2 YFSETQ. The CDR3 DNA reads TGCGCCAGCAGCTTGATCGACCCCGGCTCCTATAATTCACCCCTCCACTTT. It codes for CASSLIDPGSYNSPLHF.

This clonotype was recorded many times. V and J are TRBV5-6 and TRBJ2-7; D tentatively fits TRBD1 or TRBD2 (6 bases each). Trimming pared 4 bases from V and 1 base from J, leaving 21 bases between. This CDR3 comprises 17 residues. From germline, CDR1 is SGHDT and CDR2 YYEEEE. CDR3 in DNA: TGTGCCAGCAGCCACCTCATTCCACGGGGGCGATCCTACGAGCAGTACTTC. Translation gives CASSHLIPRGRSYEQYF.

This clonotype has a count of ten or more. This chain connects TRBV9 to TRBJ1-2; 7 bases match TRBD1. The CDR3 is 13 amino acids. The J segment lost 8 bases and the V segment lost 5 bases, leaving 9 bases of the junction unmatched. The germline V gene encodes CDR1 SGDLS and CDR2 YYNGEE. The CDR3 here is CASRAGGTRGYTF. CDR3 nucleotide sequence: TGTGCCAGCAGGGCAGGGGGGACGCGCGGCTACACCTTC.

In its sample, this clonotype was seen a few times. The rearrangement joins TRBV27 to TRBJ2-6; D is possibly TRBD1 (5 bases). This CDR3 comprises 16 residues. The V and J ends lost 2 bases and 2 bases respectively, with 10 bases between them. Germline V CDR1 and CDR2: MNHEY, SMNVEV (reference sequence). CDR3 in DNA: TGTGCCAGCAGTTTACTCCCAGGGCCTGGGGCCAACGTCCTGACTTTC. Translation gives CASSLLPGPGANVLTF.

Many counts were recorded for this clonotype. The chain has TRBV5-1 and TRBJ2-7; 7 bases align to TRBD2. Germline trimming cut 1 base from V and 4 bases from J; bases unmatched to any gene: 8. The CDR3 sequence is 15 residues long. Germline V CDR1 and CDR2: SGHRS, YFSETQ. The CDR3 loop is CASSLLSDGRYEQYF. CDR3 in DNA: TGCGCCAGCAGCTTGCTAAGCGACGGGAGGTACGAGCAGTACTTC.